This TCR beta chain was captured in a study of blood T cell repertoires in COVID-19. TCRdb keeps only in-frame clones here, not all; method: immunoSEQ multiplex PCR. The sample has 75,000 to 100,000 clones, roughly 85% seen once. Trimming removed 2 bases at V and 2 bases at J, with 13 bases between. Germline CDR1 SGHTA, CDR2 FQGTGA. The CDR3 runs to 16 residues. The material sequenced was peripheral blood. The J gene is TRBJ2-1, the V gene TRBV7-3; weak D call: TRBD1 (6 bases). The TCR originated in a human donor in a cohort sampled during active COVID-19. CDR3 coding DNA: TGTGCCAGCAGCTTAGATCGACAGGATCCCTACAATGAGCAGTTCTTC. This translates into CASSLDRQDPYNEQFF.